These 15 T cell receptor beta chains originate from one sample sequenced in a study of blood T cells in healthy people across ages. Combining a sample-barcoded 5' primer with a J-beta primer mix, a second PCR ran for about 6 to 11 cycles. MiXCR, run by TCRdb on the 5' RACE reads, gives a single entry per CDR3 protein. The table records more than 1,400,000 distinct CDR3 sequences, about 43% of them present only once. Material for sequencing was blood. The receptors shown here come from a woman under 30 in good health.

This clonotype was detected many times. J is TRBJ1-2 and V is TRBV28; possible D gene TRBD1, 5 bases. CDR3 length equals 12 residues. Germline V gene data show CDR1 as MDHEN and CDR2 as SYDVKM. Trimming pared 11 bases from V and 8 bases from J, leaving 18 bases between. CDR3 region: CASERVGGGYTF. CDR3 nucleotides: TGTGCCTCGGAAAGAGTGGGGGGGGGCTACACCTTC.

In its sample, this clonotype was seen many times. V usage is TRBV7-9 and J usage is TRBJ2-7; maybe TRBD1 (5 bases). The CDR3 length is 13 residues. Germline values: CDR1 SEHNR, CDR2 FQNEAQ (reference sequence). The V end was cut by 8 bases, the J end by 3 bases, with 14 bases between. CDR3 protein: CASSSGADYEQYF. Here the CDR3 DNA reads TGTGCCAGCTCCTCTGGGGCAGACTACGAGCAGTACTTC. Using reference TRBV7-9 and TRBJ2-7 for the parts outside the CDR3, the full variable domain is DTGVSQNPRHKITKRGQNVTFRCDPISEHNRLYWYRQTLGQGPEFLTYFQNEAQLEKSRLLSDRFSAERPKGSFSTLEIQRTEQGDSAMYLCASSSGADYEQYFGPGTRLTVT.

This chain links TRBV6-6 with TRBJ2-5; D possibly corresponds to TRBD1 (6 bases). Trimming took 4 bases from V and 7 from J, leaving 19 bases between them. The germline V gene encodes CDR1 MNHNY and CDR2 SVGAGI (reference sequence). The CDR3 is 15 residues long. As DNA, the CDR3 is TGTGCCAGCAGTTTTCGGACAGTTAAACTGTGGACCCAGTACTTC. Encoded protein: CASSFRTVKLWTQYF.

On this clonotype itself: A much larger clone lies one base from this, so it may be a read error. The gene calls are TRBV7-2 and TRBJ2-7; 12 bases match TRBD2. The CDR3 sequence is 14 residues long. CDR1 is SGHTA, CDR2 FQGNSA, per germline. CDR3 region: CASSQLAGGYERYF. The CDR3 bases are TGTGCCAGCAGTCAACTAGCGGGAGGCTACGAGCGGTACTTC.

A few counts support this clonotype. The gene calls are TRBV4-1 and TRBJ2-7; D gene ambiguous. Trimming removed 0 bases at V and 2 bases at J, with 8 bases between. The CDR3 contains 14 residues. Germline V gives CDR1 MGHRA, CDR2 YSYEKL. Written as DNA, the CDR3 is TGCGCCAGCAGCCAAGAACACTCGACCTACGAGCAGTACTTC. Amino acids: CASSQEHSTYEQYF.

This clonotype was seen a few times. The rearrangement joins TRBV5-1 to TRBJ1-1; D possibly corresponds to TRBD1 (6 bases). The CDR3 runs to 14 residues. The V end lost 4 bases, the J end lost 1 base, and 11 bases lay between the germline ends. Germline CDR1 reads SGHRS; CDR2 reads YFSETQ. This CDR3 is CASSPPGQNTEAFF. The CDR3 DNA reads TGCGCCAGCAGCCCGCCGGGACAGAACACTGAAGCTTTCTTT.

This clonotype occurred many times. Relative to the germline gene, one junction end is altered; a read error may explain this. The V and J genes are TRBV27 and TRBJ2-1; weak D call: TRBD2 (6 bases). Germline V gene lookup returns CDR1 MNHEY and CDR2 SMNVEV (reference sequence). CDR3 length: 15 residues. This CDR3 reads CASSPTGTVYNEQFF. The CDR3 nucleotides read TGCGCCAGCAGCCCAACCGGGACTGTGTACAATGAGCAGTTCTTC.

DNA for the CDR3: TGTGCCAGCAGCTCCTTTTTCGTTCGGGGGAGGGCCGGAGAGACCCAGTACTTC. It encodes CASSSFFVRGRAGETQYF. The chain recombines TRBV7-2 with TRBJ2-5, with 7 bases aligning to TRBD2. Germline lookup yields CDR1 SGHTA and CDR2 FQGNSA. The junction had 18 bases not matched to a gene; V was cut back by 4 bases and J by 4 bases. This CDR3 has 18 amino acids.

This chain uses TRBV6-6 with TRBJ2-2; TRBD2 agrees at 13 bases. Trimming at V came to 10 bases and at J to 7 bases, leaving 9 bases not matched to a gene. This CDR3 spans 15 amino acids. Germline lookup yields CDR1 MNHNY and CDR2 SVGAGI (reference sequence). The CDR3 nucleotides read TGTGCCACTACTAGCGGGAGGGCCACCAACGGGGAGCTGTTTTTT. This gives the protein CATTSGRATNGELFF.

Only a few counts were recorded for this clonotype. The V and J genes are TRBV12-3 or TRBV12-4 and TRBJ1-2; 8 nucleotides agree with TRBD1. There are 17 residues in the CDR3. The trim removed 5 bases at V and 0 bases at J, leaving 11 bases unmatched. The chain's CDR3 is CASSTQGAGSANYGYTF. For the CDR3, the DNA is TGTGCCAGCAGTACCCAGGGGGCAGGGTCGGCTAACTATGGCTACACCTTC.

Only a few counts were recorded for this clonotype. V usage is TRBV27 and J usage is TRBJ2-7; TRBD1 matches 9 bases. The CDR3 sequence is 15 residues long. Germline V lookup: CDR1 MNHEY, CDR2 SMNVEV (reference sequence). The V gene end was trimmed by 2 bases and the J gene end by 4 bases; junction bases not matched to a gene: 6. The DNA of the CDR3 is TGTGCCAGCAGTTTAGCCGGGACAGGGCAATACGAGCAGTACTTC. It codes for CASSLAGTGQYEQYF.

This clonotype was counted between two and nine times. The J gene is TRBJ2-1, the V gene TRBV21-1; the D segment call TRBD1 is taken from the table without a DNA check. TRBV21-1 is labeled a pseudogene. The CDR3 is made up of 15 amino acids. The CDR3 protein is CASSKAPGVENEQFF. The CDR3 DNA sequence: TGTGCCAGCAGCAAAGCTCCGGGAGTGGAGAATGAGCAGTTCTTC.

This clonotype was seen a handful of times. This chain joins TRBV27 and TRBJ1-1; D perhaps matches TRBD1 (5 bases). Germline V gives CDR1 MNHEY, CDR2 SMNVEV (reference sequence). Trimming stripped 8 bases from V and 4 bases from J, with 14 bases between. This CDR3 spans 13 amino acids. The CDR3 loop reads CASYSMGGTEAFF. The CDR3 nucleotides are TGTGCCAGCTACAGTATGGGGGGCACTGAAGCTTTCTTT.

Many counts were recorded for this clonotype. The chain is built from TRBV7-9 and TRBJ1-2, with D perhaps TRBD1 (5 bases). CDR1 and CDR2 from the germline V gene are SEHNR and FQNEAQ (reference sequence). The V end was cut by 0 bases, the J end by 6 bases, with 11 bases between. CDR3 length: 14 amino acids. The CDR3 loop is CASSLAVGRHGYTF. The CDR3, as DNA: TGTGCCAGCAGCTTAGCTGTGGGACGCCATGGCTACACCTTC.

J is TRBJ2-5 and V is TRBV20-1; possibly TRBD2 for D (6 bases). The CDR3 runs to 12 residues. Germline V gene sequence: CDR1 DFQATT, CDR2 SNEGSKA (reference sequence). V was clipped by 6 bases and J by 1 base, with 9 bases between them. The CDR3 loop reads CSAGGPQETQYF. CDR3 bases: TGCAGTGCAGGAGGGCCCCAAGAGACCCAGTACTTC.